This TCR beta chain was sequenced for a study of technical replicates of blood from a few donors. The table came from immunoSEQ multiplex PCR; TCRdb's copy has only in-frame clones and leaves some out. The sample holds about 48,000 clones, roughly 90% seen once. Input material: PBMCs. The sequence derives from a human donor in good health. Some clones in this sample may be carry-over from other donors' samples.

CDR3 sequence (DNA): TGTGCCAGCTCACCTGGGAGCGGACACACTGAAGCTTTCTTT. As protein: CASSPGSGHTEAFF. V and J are TRBV18 and TRBJ1-1; D gene unclear. Trimming stripped 3 bases from V and 3 bases from J, with 11 bases between. The germline V gene encodes CDR1 KGHSH and CDR2 LQKENI. The CDR3 contains 14 residues.